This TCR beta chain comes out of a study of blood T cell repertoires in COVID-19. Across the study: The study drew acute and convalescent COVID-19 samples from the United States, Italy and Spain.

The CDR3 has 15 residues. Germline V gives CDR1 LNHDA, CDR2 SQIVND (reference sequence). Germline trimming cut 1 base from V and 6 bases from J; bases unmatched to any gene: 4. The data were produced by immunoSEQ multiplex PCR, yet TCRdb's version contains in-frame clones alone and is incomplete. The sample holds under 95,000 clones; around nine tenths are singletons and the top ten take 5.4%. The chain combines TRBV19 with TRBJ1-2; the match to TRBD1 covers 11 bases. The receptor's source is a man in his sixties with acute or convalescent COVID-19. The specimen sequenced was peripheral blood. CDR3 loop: CASSIGGQGDHGYTF. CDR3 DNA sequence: TGTGCCAGTAGTATAGGGGGACAGGGGGACCATGGCTACACCTTC.